The 19 T cell receptor beta chains reported below all come from one sample, sequenced in a study of T cells of healthy individuals. TCRdb reanalysed the 5' RACE reads using MiXCR and keeps one entry per CDR3 protein. In the table there are some 69,000 distinct CDR3 sequences, about 17% of which are singletons. These receptors were obtained from a human donor in good health.

This clonotype occurred a few times. The chain uses TRBV6-5 and TRBJ2-1; a possible D gene is TRBD1 (6 bases). This CDR3 comprises 14 residues. Germline values: CDR1 MNHEY, CDR2 SVGAGI. V was clipped by 2 bases and J by 7 bases, with 12 bases between them. For the CDR3, the DNA is TGTGCCAGCAGTTACATCCCGGGGACAAATGAGCAGTTCTTC. It is translated as CASSYIPGTNEQFF.

This clonotype was counted ten times or more. The rearrangement joins TRBV12-3 or TRBV12-4 to TRBJ2-2; TRBD2 aligns across 7 bases. The V gene end was trimmed by 5 bases and the J gene end by 1 base; junction bases not matched to a gene: 7. The CDR3 has 16 residues. The CDR3 bases are TGTGCCAGCAGTCCCCGGCGGGGGAGGAACACCGGGGAGCTGTTTTTT. Translated: CASSPRRGRNTGELFF.

V gene TRBV19 combines with J gene TRBJ2-7; TRBD1 matches at 7 bases. With V trimmed by 6 bases and J by 5 bases, 4 bases remained unmatched. The length of the CDR3 is 12 residues. The germline gives CDR1 LNHDA, CDR2 SQIVND (reference sequence). CDR3 protein: CASSNRGDEQYF. The CDR3 DNA follows: TGTGCCAGTAGCAACAGGGGCGACGAGCAGTACTTC.

This clonotype was detected many times. This chain connects TRBV20-1 to TRBJ2-1; the match to TRBD2 covers 14 bases. The CDR3 length is 15 residues. After removal of 4 bases from V and 8 bases from J, the junction contained 7 bases not matched to a gene. In germline, CDR1 is DFQATT, CDR2 SNEGSKA (reference sequence). This CDR3 is CSANLGLAGGDEQFF. CDR3 coding DNA: TGCAGTGCTAATCTAGGACTAGCGGGAGGCGATGAGCAGTTCTTC.

This clonotype appeared a few times. The chain recombines TRBV7-2 with TRBJ2-3; D gene ambiguous. Trimming stripped 5 bases from V and 7 bases from J, with 10 bases between. CDR1 SGHTA and CDR2 FQGNSA come from the germline V gene. The CDR3 extends over 12 amino acids. In DNA form, the CDR3 reads TGTGCCAGCAGCAAATGGGCGAATACGCAGTATTTT. It translates to CASSKWANTQYF.

This clonotype was observed a handful of times. The genes are TRBV5-1 and TRBJ2-3; no definite D call. Per the germline V gene, CDR1 is SGHRS and CDR2 is YFSETQ. This CDR3 spans 15 amino acids. V shed 2 bases and J shed 1 base, with 11 bases lying between them. The DNA for the CDR3 is TGCGCCAGCAGCTTCTCCCAGCAGGGCACAGATACGCAGTATTTT. Its protein product is CASSFSQQGTDTQYF.

This clonotype showed up just a few times. The J gene is TRBJ2-4, the V gene TRBV28; D not resolved. The CDR3 is made up of 15 amino acids. V dropped 9 bases and J dropped 0 bases, with 15 bases sitting between them. Per the germline V gene, CDR1 is MDHEN and CDR2 is SYDVKM. The CDR3 coding sequence is TGTGCCAGTAGAGACGTGGGTGTAGCCAAAAACATTCAGTACTTC. It is translated as CASRDVGVAKNIQYF.

This clonotype occurred a few times. The chain uses TRBV12-3 or TRBV12-4 and TRBJ1-2; D is undetermined. CDR3 size: 12 residues. Trimming removed 2 bases at V and 8 bases at J, with 9 bases between. This CDR3 reads CASSLRAGGYTF. The CDR3 nucleotides are TGTGCCAGCAGTTTACGTGCGGGCGGCTACACCTTC.

This chain connects TRBV19 to TRBJ2-1, with 11 bases that match TRBD2. Germline V lookup: CDR1 LNHDA, CDR2 SQIVND (reference sequence). V was pared by 5 bases and J by 0 bases, with 12 bases of the junction left unmatched. This CDR3 region has 19 residues. CDR3 DNA: TGTGCCAGTAGTGTGGGGACTAGCGGTTTTAGCAGCTCCTACAATGAGCAGTTCTTC. It translates to CASSVGTSGFSSSYNEQFF. The full variable domain, with the rest looked up from reference TRBV19 and TRBJ2-1, is DGGITQSPKYLFRKEGQNVTLSCEQNLNHDAMYWYRQDPGQGLRLIYYSQIVNDFQKGDIAEGYSVSREKKESFPLTVTSAQKNPTAFYLCASSVGTSGFSSSYNEQFFGPGTRLTVL.

V is TRBV5-4 and J is TRBJ2-5, with TRBD2 matching 9 bases. The CDR3 extends over 16 amino acids. CDR1 is SGHNT and CDR2 is YYREEE in the germline V gene (reference sequence). The junction had 12 bases not matched to a gene; V was cut back by 5 bases and J by 4 bases. The CDR3 loop reads CASRKAVAGVAETQYF. CDR3 DNA sequence: TGTGCCAGCAGGAAAGCAGTAGCGGGAGTTGCAGAGACCCAGTACTTC.

This clonotype has at least ten counts. The chain combines TRBV29-1 with TRBJ1-1; D possibly corresponds to TRBD1 (6 bases). V lost 1 base to trimming and J lost 4 bases, with 13 bases between them. The germline gives CDR1 SQVTM, CDR2 ANQGSEA. CDR3 size: 14 residues. The CDR3 DNA reads as TGCAGCGTTGAAGGGCAGGGGTGGACCACTGAAGCTTTCTTT. Its translation is CSVEGQGWTTEAFF.

The CDR3 region is CASSLQGGDSPLHF. The CDR3 bases are TGCGCCAGCAGCTTGCAGGGTGGGGATTCACCCCTCCACTTT. This chain links TRBV5-1 with TRBJ1-6, with D perhaps matching TRBD1 (5 bases). Germline lookup yields CDR1 SGHRS and CDR2 YFSETQ. V was trimmed by 1 base and J by 8 bases, leaving 10 bases between them. CDR3 length: 14 residues.

A word on this clonotype: The junction and the germline gene differ at one end; a read error may be behind it. The chain carries TRBV4-3 and TRBJ1-6; D unclear. Per germline, CDR1 LGHNA and CDR2 YSLEER. The CDR3 loop spans 13 amino acids. CDR3: CASSQALRSPIHF. The CDR3, as DNA: TGCGCCAGCAGCCAAGCTCTCCGTTCACCCATCCACTTT.

The chain employs TRBV24-1 and TRBJ2-1; D is possibly TRBD2 (5 bases). The CDR3 runs to 13 residues. Germline V gene sequence: CDR1 KGHDR, CDR2 SFDVKD. The germline V and J ends were trimmed by 8 bases and 8 bases, with 15 bases remaining between them. The CDR3: CATNLAGEDEQFF. The DNA of the CDR3 is TGTGCCACCAACCTCGCGGGCGAGGATGAGCAGTTCTTC.

This clonotype appeared a few times. With a much larger clone just one base away, this may be a read error. The chain employs TRBV10-3 and TRBJ2-7; 9 bases fit TRBD2. The CDR3 covers 15 residues. CDR1 ENHRY and CDR2 SYGVKD come from the germline V gene. The CDR3 protein is CTISEQGLAGQEQYF. In nucleotides, the CDR3 is TGTACCATCAGTGAGCAGGGGCTAGCGGGGCAAGAGCAGTACTTC.

The gene calls are TRBV20-1 and TRBJ1-5, with TRBD1 as a possible D gene (5 bases). V gave up 5 bases and J gave up 4 bases, with 12 bases separating them. The CDR3 is 13 residues long. Germline V gives CDR1 DFQATT, CDR2 SNEGSKA (reference sequence). The CDR3 nucleotides are TGCAGTGCTTCTCCGGGACTGAATCAGCCCCAGCATTTT. Protein: CSASPGLNQPQHF.

With regard to this clonotype: Relative to the germline gene, one junction end is altered; a read error may explain this. The chain has TRBV7-9 and TRBJ1-6, with 8 bases fitting TRBD1. There are 16 residues in the CDR3. Per the germline V gene, CDR1 is SEHNR and CDR2 is FQNEAQ (reference sequence). In nucleotides, the CDR3 is TGTGCCAGCAGCCGGGGTACCATGACAGGGGATCTTCTCCTCAACTTT. Its translation is CASSRGTMTGDLLLNF.

This clonotype was picked up many times. This chain uses TRBV14 with TRBJ2-1; TRBD2 aligns across 11 bases. CDR1 is SGHDN, CDR2 FVKESK, per germline. The CDR3 totals 17 residues. Trimming at V came to 3 bases and at J to 5 bases, leaving 9 bases not matched to a gene. The CDR3 region is CASSHPKTSGIDNEQFF. In DNA, the CDR3 is TGTGCCAGCAGCCATCCTAAGACTAGCGGGATAGACAATGAGCAGTTCTTC. Full variable domain (remainder filled in from reference TRBV14 and TRBJ2-1): EAGVTQFPSHSVIEKGQTVTLRCDPISGHDNLYWYRRVMGKEIKFLLHFVKESKQDESGMPNNRFLAERTGGTYSTLKVQPAELEDSGVYFCASSHPKTSGIDNEQFFGPGTRLTVL.

V gene TRBV19 combines with J gene TRBJ2-7, with D perhaps TRBD1 (5 bases). V was cut by 8 bases and J by 5 bases, with 10 bases left in between. The CDR3 length is 11 residues. Germline CDR1 and CDR2: LNHDA and SQIVND (reference sequence). The CDR3 sequence is CASRSGNEQYF. DNA of the CDR3: TGTGCCAGTCGTTCAGGGAACGAGCAGTACTTC.